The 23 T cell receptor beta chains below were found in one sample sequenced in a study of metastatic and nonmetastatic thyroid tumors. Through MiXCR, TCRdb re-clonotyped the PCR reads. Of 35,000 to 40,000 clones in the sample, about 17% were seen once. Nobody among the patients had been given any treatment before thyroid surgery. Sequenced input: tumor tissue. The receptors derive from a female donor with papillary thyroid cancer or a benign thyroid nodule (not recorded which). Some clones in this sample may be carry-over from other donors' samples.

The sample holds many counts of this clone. This CDR3 reads CASSPGWEETQYF. The CDR3 DNA sequence: TGTGCCAGCAGCCCGGGCTGGGAAGAGACCCAGTACTTC. V and J are TRBV7-2 and TRBJ2-5; D is unclear. Germline lookup yields CDR1 SGHTA and CDR2 FQGNSA. CDR3 length: 13 amino acids. Trimming took off 5 bases at V and 3 bases at J, with 10 bases between the two ends.

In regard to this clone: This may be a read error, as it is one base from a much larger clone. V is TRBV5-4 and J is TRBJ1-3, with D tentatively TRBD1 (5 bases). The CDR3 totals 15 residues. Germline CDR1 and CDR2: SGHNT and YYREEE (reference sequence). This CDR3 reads CAISLGRGAGNTIYF. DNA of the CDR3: TGTGCCATCAGCTTGGGGCGAGGGGCTGGAAACACCATATATTTT.

The CDR3 sequence: CSARPTGQYEKLFF. CDR3 in DNA: TGCAGTGCTAGACCGACCGGACAGTATGAAAAACTGTTTTTT. The chain is built from TRBV20-1 and TRBJ1-4, with a possible D match to TRBD1 (6 bases). Germline-derived CDR1 and CDR2 are DFQATT and SNEGSKA (reference sequence). Trimming stripped 2 bases from V and 6 bases from J, with 13 bases between. The length of the CDR3 is 14 residues.

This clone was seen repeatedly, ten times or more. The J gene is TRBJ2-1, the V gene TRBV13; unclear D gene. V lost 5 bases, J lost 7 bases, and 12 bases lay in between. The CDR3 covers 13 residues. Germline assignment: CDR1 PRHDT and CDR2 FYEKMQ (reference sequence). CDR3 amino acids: CASSRKSMNEQFF. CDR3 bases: TGTGCCAGCAGCCGCAAATCTATGAATGAGCAGTTCTTC.

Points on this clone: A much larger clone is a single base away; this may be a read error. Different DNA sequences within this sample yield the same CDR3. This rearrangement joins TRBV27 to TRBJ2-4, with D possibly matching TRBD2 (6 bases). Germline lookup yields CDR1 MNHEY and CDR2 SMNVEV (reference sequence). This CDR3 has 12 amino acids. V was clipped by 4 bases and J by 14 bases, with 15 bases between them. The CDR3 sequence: CASSSVGTAEYF. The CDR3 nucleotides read TGTGCCAGCAGTTCCGTGGGGACTGCCGAGTACTTC.

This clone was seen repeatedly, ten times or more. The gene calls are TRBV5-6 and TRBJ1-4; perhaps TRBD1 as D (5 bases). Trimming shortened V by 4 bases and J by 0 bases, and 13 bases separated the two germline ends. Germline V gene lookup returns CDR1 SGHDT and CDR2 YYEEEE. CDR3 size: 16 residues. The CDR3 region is CASSPGTIATNEKLFF. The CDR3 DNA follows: TGTGCCAGCAGCCCAGGGACCATTGCAACTAATGAAAAACTGTTTTTT.

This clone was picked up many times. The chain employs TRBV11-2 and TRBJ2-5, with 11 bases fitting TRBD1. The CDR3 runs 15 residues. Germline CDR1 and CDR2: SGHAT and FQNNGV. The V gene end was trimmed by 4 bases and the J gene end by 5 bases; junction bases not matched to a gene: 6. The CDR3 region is CASSWTGGSDETQYF. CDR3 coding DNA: TGTGCCAGCAGCTGGACAGGGGGCTCTGATGAGACCCAGTACTTC.

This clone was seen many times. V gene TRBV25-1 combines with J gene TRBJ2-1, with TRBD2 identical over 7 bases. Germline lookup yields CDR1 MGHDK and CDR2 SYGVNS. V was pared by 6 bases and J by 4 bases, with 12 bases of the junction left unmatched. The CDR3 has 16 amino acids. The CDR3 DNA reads TGTGCCAGCAGCCCCCCGGGACTAACAAAATACAATGAGCAGTTCTTC. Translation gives CASSPPGLTKYNEQFF.

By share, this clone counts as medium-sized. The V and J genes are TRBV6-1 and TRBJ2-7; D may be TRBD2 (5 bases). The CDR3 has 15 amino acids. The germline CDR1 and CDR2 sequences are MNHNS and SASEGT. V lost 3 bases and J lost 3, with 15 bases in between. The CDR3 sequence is CASSDRDFFIYEQYF. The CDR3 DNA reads TGTGCCAGCAGTGACCGGGATTTCTTCATCTACGAGCAGTACTTC.

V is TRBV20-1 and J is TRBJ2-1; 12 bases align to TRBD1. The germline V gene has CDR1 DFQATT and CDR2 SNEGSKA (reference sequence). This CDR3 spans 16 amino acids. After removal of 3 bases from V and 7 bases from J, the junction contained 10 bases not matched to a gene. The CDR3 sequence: CSASQPGQGAWNEQFF. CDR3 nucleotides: TGCAGTGCTAGTCAGCCGGGACAGGGGGCTTGGAATGAGCAGTTCTTC.

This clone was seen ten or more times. CDR3 sequence (DNA): TGTGCCAGCAGACCCGCCTACGGGACGGATAGCAATCAGCCCCAGCATTTT. As protein: CASRPAYGTDSNQPQHF. V usage is TRBV6-2 or TRBV6-3 and J usage is TRBJ1-5, with D tentatively TRBD1 (5 bases). Germline CDR1 is MNHEY and CDR2 is SVGEGT. Trimming pared 6 bases from V and 0 bases from J, leaving 18 bases between. This CDR3 is 17 amino acids long.

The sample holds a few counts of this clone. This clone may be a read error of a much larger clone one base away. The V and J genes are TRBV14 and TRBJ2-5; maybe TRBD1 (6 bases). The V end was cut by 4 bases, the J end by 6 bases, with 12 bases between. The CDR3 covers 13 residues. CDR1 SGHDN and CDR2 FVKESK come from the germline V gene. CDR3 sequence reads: CASSPTGLKTQYF. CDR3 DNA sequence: TGTGCCAGCAGCCCCACAGGGTTGAAGACCCAGTACTTC.

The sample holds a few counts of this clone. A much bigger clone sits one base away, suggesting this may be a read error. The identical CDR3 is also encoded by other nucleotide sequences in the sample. The CDR3 loop reads CATQIKDRGELFF. In DNA, the CDR3 is TGTGCCACACAAATAAAGGACCGGGGGGAGCTGTTTTTT. The chain recombines TRBV24-1 with TRBJ2-2; D is unclear. The V end was cut by 10 bases, the J end by 8 bases, with 16 bases between. Per the germline V gene, CDR1 is KGHDR and CDR2 is SFDVKD. CDR3 length: 13 residues.

CDR3 region: CASSYRGDSFGTIYF. CDR3 coding DNA: TGTGCCAGCAGTTACCGGGGGGATAGCTTCGGGACCATATATTTT. The gene calls are TRBV6-2 or TRBV6-3 and TRBJ1-3; D possibly corresponds to TRBD1 (5 bases). The CDR3 sequence is 15 residues long. The V end was cut by 2 bases, the J end by 10 bases, with 18 bases between. Looked up from germline, CDR1 is MNHEY and CDR2 is SVGEGT.

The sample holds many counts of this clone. The CDR3 DNA follows: TGTGCCGGCATGGGAGGGGCAGGGGGTTCCTATGGCTACACCTTC. Its translation is CAGMGGAGGSYGYTF. The chain has TRBV6-9 and TRBJ1-2; 7 bases align to TRBD1. CDR1 and CDR2 (germline): MNHGY, SVAAGI. The CDR3 is made up of 15 amino acids. With 11 bases clipped from V and 4 bases from J, the junction kept 16 bases outside the gene matches.

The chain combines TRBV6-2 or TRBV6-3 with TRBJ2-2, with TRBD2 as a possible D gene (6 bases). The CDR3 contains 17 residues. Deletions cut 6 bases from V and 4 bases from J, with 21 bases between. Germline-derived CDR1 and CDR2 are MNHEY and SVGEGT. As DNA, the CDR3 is TGTGCCAGCAGCCCCAGTCGGGGGTTAGAGTGCACCGGGGAGCTGTTTTTT. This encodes CASSPSRGLECTGELFF.

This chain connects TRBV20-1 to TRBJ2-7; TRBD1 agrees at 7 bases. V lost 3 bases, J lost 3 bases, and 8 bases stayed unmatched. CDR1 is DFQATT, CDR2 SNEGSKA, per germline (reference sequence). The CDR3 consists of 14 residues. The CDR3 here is CSASRDRYSYEQYF. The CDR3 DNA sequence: TGCAGTGCTAGCAGGGACAGATATAGCTACGAGCAGTACTTC.

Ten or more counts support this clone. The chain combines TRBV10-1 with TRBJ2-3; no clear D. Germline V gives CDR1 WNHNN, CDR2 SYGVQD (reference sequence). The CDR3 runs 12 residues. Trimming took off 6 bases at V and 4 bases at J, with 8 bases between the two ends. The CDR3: CASSLDADTQYF. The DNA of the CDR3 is TGCGCCAGCAGCTTAGACGCAGATACGCAGTATTTT.

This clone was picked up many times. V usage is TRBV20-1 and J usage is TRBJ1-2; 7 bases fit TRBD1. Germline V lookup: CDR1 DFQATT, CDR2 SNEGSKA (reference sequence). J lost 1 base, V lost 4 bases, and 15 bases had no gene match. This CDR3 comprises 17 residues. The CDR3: CSANSGGPGQINYGYTF. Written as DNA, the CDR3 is TGCAGTGCTAACTCAGGGGGGCCGGGACAGATTAACTATGGCTACACCTTC.

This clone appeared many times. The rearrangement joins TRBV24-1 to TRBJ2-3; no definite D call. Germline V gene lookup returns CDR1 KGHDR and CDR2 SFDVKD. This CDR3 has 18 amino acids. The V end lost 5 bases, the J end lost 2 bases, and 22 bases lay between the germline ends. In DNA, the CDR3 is TGTGCCACCAGTGGGTCCTCCGAACGAGGCGCGATCACAGATACGCAGTATTTT. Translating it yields CATSGSSERGAITDTQYF.

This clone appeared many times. The CDR3 protein is CASSTRLEGSYEQYF. In DNA form, the CDR3 reads TGTGCCAGCAGCACAAGATTGGAAGGCTCCTACGAGCAGTACTTC. The chain has TRBV4-2 and TRBJ2-7, with D unresolved. The V gene lost 5 bases and the J gene lost 0 bases, with 14 bases spanning the gap. CDR3 length: 15 amino acids. Germline V gene lookup returns CDR1 LGHNA and CDR2 YNFKEQ.

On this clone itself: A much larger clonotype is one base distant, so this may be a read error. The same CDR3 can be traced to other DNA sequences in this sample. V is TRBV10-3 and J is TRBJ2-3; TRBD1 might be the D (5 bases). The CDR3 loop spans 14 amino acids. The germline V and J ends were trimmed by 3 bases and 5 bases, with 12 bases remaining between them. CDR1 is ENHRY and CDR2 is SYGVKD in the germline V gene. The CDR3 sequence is CAISELQVEDTQYF. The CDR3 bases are TGTGCCATCAGTGAACTACAGGTAGAAGATACGCAGTATTTT.

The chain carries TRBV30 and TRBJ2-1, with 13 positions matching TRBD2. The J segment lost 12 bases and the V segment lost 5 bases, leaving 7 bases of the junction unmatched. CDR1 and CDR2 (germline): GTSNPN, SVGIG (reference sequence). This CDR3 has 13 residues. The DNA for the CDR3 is TGTGCCTGGGGACTAGCGGGAGTTGGGGGGCAGTTCTTC. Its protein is CAWGLAGVGGQFF.